These 25 T cell receptor beta chains were all obtained from the same sample, sequenced in a study of blood T cell repertoires in COVID-19. TCRdb's copy holds only in-frame clones and misses some; the assay was immunoSEQ multiplex PCR. This table holds 90,000 to 110,000 clones, 75% to 90% found once. The sample taken for sequencing was peripheral blood. All receptors come from a human donor in a cohort sampled during active COVID-19.

This CDR3 is CASSFILAGPTDTQYF. The CDR3 nucleotides are TGTGCCAGCAGTTTCATACTAGCGGGGCCAACAGATACGCAGTATTTT. This rearrangement joins TRBV27 to TRBJ2-3; 10 bases match TRBD2. Germline V gene sequence: CDR1 MNHEY, CDR2 SMNVEV (reference sequence). J gave up 3 bases and V 3 bases, and 6 bases lay outside the gene matches. The CDR3 consists of 16 residues.

This chain joins TRBV14 and TRBJ2-7; D ambiguous. There are 15 residues in the CDR3. V was cut by 4 bases and J by 2 bases, with 15 bases left in between. The germline gives CDR1 SGHDN, CDR2 FVKESK. CDR3 residues: CASSPTESAPYEQYF. CDR3 coding DNA: TGTGCCAGCAGCCCAACAGAGTCGGCTCCCTACGAGCAGTACTTC.

The V and J genes are TRBV7-9 and TRBJ2-6; D not resolved. Germline V gives CDR1 SEHNR, CDR2 FQNEAQ (reference sequence). The CDR3 length is 16 residues. Trimming cost V 5 bases and J 0 bases, with 11 bases left between them. The CDR3 loop is CASSRGPNSGANVLTF. The DNA for the CDR3 is TGTGCCAGCAGCCGCGGTCCGAACTCTGGGGCCAACGTCCTGACTTTC.

This chain uses TRBV4-3 with TRBJ2-3; D is unclear. Per germline, CDR1 LGHNA and CDR2 YSLEER. V was cut by 0 bases and J by 4 bases, with 5 bases left in between. This CDR3 region has 13 residues. CDR3 sequence (DNA): TGCGCCAGCAGCCAAGATTCGGCAGATACGCAGTATTTT. Translation gives CASSQDSADTQYF.

The chain recombines TRBV11-3 with TRBJ1-2; D gene uncertain. Per germline, CDR1 SGHNT and CDR2 YENEEA. V lost 2 bases and J 8 bases, leaving 9 bases between the germline ends. This CDR3 contains 12 residues. CDR3 nucleotide sequence: TGTGCCAGCAGCTTAACCCGAGGGGGCTACACCTTC. It specifies CASSLTRGGYTF.

This chain uses TRBV4-2 with TRBJ1-2; the match to TRBD1 covers 8 bases. The CDR3 loop spans 15 amino acids. Germline values: CDR1 LGHNA, CDR2 YNFKEQ. The V gene end was trimmed by 3 bases and the J gene end by 2 bases; junction bases not matched to a gene: 5. CDR3 nucleotide sequence: TGTGCCAGCAGCCAGCCGGACAGGGAGAACTATGGCTACACCTTC. Translated, it gives CASSQPDRENYGYTF.

The rearrangement links TRBV19 to TRBJ2-5; the D gene is possibly TRBD2 (6 bases). Germline CDR1 reads LNHDA; CDR2 reads SQIVND (reference sequence). The CDR3 loop spans 14 amino acids. Deletions cut 3 bases from V and 9 bases from J, with 17 bases between. The CDR3 nucleotides read TGTGCCAGTAGTATTGGGGGATCAAGCGGGTCCCAGTACTTC. Translating gives CASSIGGSSGSQYF.

The chain joins TRBV18 to TRBJ2-3; D ambiguous. Germline V lookup: CDR1 KGHSH, CDR2 LQKENI. The CDR3 runs to 12 residues. V lost 2 bases and J lost 3, with 3 bases in between. CDR3 residues: CASSPSTDTQYF. CDR3 bases: TGTGCCAGCTCACCATCGACAGATACGCAGTATTTT. The full variable domain, in which reference TRBV18 and TRBJ2-3 provide the parts outside the CDR3, is NAGVMQNPRHLVRRRGQEARLRCSPMKGHSHVYWYRQLPEEGLKFMVYLQKENIIDESGMPKERFSAEFPKEGPSILRIQQVVRGDSAAYFCASSPSTDTQYFGPGTRLTVL.

This chain joins TRBV11-1 and TRBJ1-3; no reliable D call. This CDR3 has 15 amino acids. Trimming removed 5 bases from V and 0 bases from J, with 11 bases in between. Germline loops: CDR1 SGHAT, CDR2 FQDESV (reference sequence). The CDR3 is CASSRDGVSGNTIYF. CDR3 DNA: TGTGCCAGCAGCCGCGACGGGGTCTCTGGAAACACCATATATTTT.

The chain employs TRBV18 and TRBJ1-4, with 7 positions matching TRBD1. The CDR3 runs to 14 residues. V lost 8 bases, J lost 2 bases, and 5 bases stayed unmatched. CDR1 and CDR2 from the germline V gene are KGHSH and LQKENI. In nucleotides, the CDR3 is TGTGCCAGCGCTAACAGGGGTACTAATGAAAAACTGTTTTTT. Its translation: CASANRGTNEKLFF.

CDR3 in DNA: TGTGCCGGGGTTCGGACAGACCGCTACGAGCAGTACTTC. It specifies CAGVRTDRYEQYF. This chain joins TRBV7-9 and TRBJ2-7; perhaps TRBD1 as D (6 bases). Trimming removed 11 bases from V and 3 bases from J, with 17 bases in between. The germline CDR1 and CDR2 sequences are SEHNR and FQNEAQ (reference sequence). CDR3 length: 13 amino acids.

The chain employs TRBV6-5 and TRBJ1-2, with D perhaps matching TRBD1 (6 bases). The CDR3 is 13 amino acids. Per the germline V gene, CDR1 is MNHEY and CDR2 is SVGAGI. Between the trimmed V and J ends, which lost 8 bases and 5 bases, there was a span of 15 bases. The CDR3 spells CASSTGGAYGYTF. The CDR3 DNA sequence: TGTGCCAGCTCGACAGGAGGCGCTTATGGCTACACCTTC.

The chain couples TRBV18 to TRBJ2-3; maybe TRBD2 (6 bases). Per germline, CDR1 KGHSH and CDR2 LQKENI. CDR3 size: 15 residues. Deletions cut 2 bases from V and 1 base from J, with 10 bases between. DNA of the CDR3: TGTGCCAGCTCACCATGGAGGGTTCGCACAGATACGCAGTATTTT. It encodes CASSPWRVRTDTQYF.

The chain couples TRBV12-3 or TRBV12-4 to TRBJ2-7; tentative D call: TRBD1 (5 bases). The V end lost 6 bases, the J end lost 4 bases, and 13 bases lay between the germline ends. CDR3 length: 13 residues. The CDR3 DNA follows: TGTGCCAGCAGCTATCCCGACAGATACGAGCAGTACTTC. Protein product: CASSYPDRYEQYF.

The gene calls are TRBV4-3 and TRBJ1-4; no definite D call. CDR1 LGHNA and CDR2 YSLEER come from the germline V gene. V was cut by 0 bases and J by 5 bases, with 13 bases left in between. The CDR3 loop spans 16 amino acids. The CDR3 is CASSQEVSSVNEKLFF. CDR3 nucleotide sequence: TGCGCCAGCAGCCAAGAAGTATCTAGCGTAAATGAAAAACTGTTTTTT.

This clone was observed once. CDR3 DNA sequence: TGTGCCAGCAGCCAAGTGGCGGGGGTAAGCACTGAAGCTTTCTTT. It specifies CASSQVAGVSTEAFF. The chain employs TRBV14 and TRBJ1-1, with D tentatively TRBD1 (5 bases). The V and J ends lost 1 base and 4 bases respectively, with 13 bases between them. Germline loops: CDR1 SGHDN, CDR2 FVKESK. The CDR3 has 15 amino acids.

The gene calls are TRBV10-3 and TRBJ1-1, with 8 nucleotides matching TRBD1. Germline-derived CDR1 and CDR2 are ENHRY and SYGVKD. This CDR3 is built from 14 residues. The ends lost 6 bases at V and 4 bases at J; junction bases unmatched: 7. The CDR3 nucleotides are TGTGCCATCAGGGGTGACAGGGGAGGCACTGAAGCTTTCTTT. Translating it yields CAIRGDRGGTEAFF.

This rearrangement joins TRBV9 to TRBJ2-1; no definite D call. Trimming stripped 2 bases from V and 4 bases from J, with 10 bases between. This CDR3 comprises 14 residues. Germline CDR1 SGDLS, CDR2 YYNGEE. The CDR3 DNA sequence: TGTGCCAGCAGCGTTGGTGGAGAGTACAATGAGCAGTTCTTC. As protein: CASSVGGEYNEQFF. Together with reference TRBV9 and TRBJ2-1, the CDR3 gives the full variable domain: DSGVTQTPKHLITATGQRVTLRCSPRSGDLSVYWYQQSLDQGLQFLIQYYNGEERAKGNILERFSAQQFPDLHSELNLSSLELGDSALYFCASSVGGEYNEQFFGPGTRLTVL.

This chain connects TRBV6-5 to TRBJ2-1, with TRBD2 matching over 8 bases. With V trimmed by 7 bases and J by 7 bases, 6 bases remained unmatched. Germline lookup yields CDR1 MNHEY and CDR2 SVGAGI. The CDR3 has 13 residues. The CDR3 nucleotides read TGTGCCAGCAAGGTTAGCGGGAAAAATGAGCAGTTCTTC. It translates to CASKVSGKNEQFF.

CDR3 residues: CAIRRGQDGETQYF. The CDR3 bases are TGTGCCATCAGGAGAGGACAGGATGGGGAGACCCAGTACTTC. The chain has TRBV10-3 and TRBJ2-5; 7 bases line up with TRBD1. Germline CDR1 reads ENHRY; CDR2 reads SYGVKD. This CDR3 comprises 14 residues. Unmatched junction bases numbered 9, after V lost 6 bases and J lost 5 bases.

The V and J genes are TRBV6-4 and TRBJ2-3, with TRBD1 matching 10 bases. In germline, CDR1 is MRHNA, CDR2 SNTAGT. The trim removed 6 bases at V and 6 bases at J, leaving 6 bases unmatched. CDR3 length: 14 residues. The CDR3 region has the DNA TGTGCCAGCAGCGCCGGGACAGGGGTGGATACGCAGTATTTT. This translates into CASSAGTGVDTQYF.

This clone has just one count. The chain combines TRBV28 with TRBJ2-1, with TRBD1 identical over 8 bases. The CDR3 is made up of 17 amino acids. Trimming removed 6 bases from V and 0 bases from J; junction bases left unmatched: 10. CDR1 and CDR2 (germline): MDHEN, SYDVKM. The CDR3 is CASRNQGAESSYNEQFF. The CDR3 coding sequence is TGTGCCAGCAGGAACCAGGGGGCTGAGAGCTCCTACAATGAGCAGTTCTTC. The variable domain in full, with the rest retrieved from reference TRBV28 and TRBJ2-1, is DVKVTQSSRYLVKRTGEKVFLECVQDMDHENMFWYRQDPGLGLRLIYFSYDVKMKEKGDIPEGYSVSREKKERFSLILESASTNQTSMYLCASRNQGAESSYNEQFFGPGTRLTVL.

This CDR3 is CASRDGGPGANVLTF. The CDR3 bases are TGTGCCAGCAGGGACGGGGGACCCGGGGCCAACGTCCTGACTTTC. The rearrangement joins TRBV6-5 to TRBJ2-6, with D possibly being TRBD2 (6 bases). Germline CDR1 reads MNHEY; CDR2 reads SVGAGI. The CDR3 covers 15 residues. V shed 6 bases and J shed 4 bases, with 13 bases lying between them.

The rearrangement links TRBV11-2 to TRBJ2-2; 11 nucleotides match TRBD2. The V and J ends lost 3 bases and 6 bases, in that order; junction bases with no gene match: 6. The CDR3 consists of 16 residues. Germline CDR1 is SGHAT and CDR2 is FQNNGV. The CDR3 reads CASSFKTSGKAGELFF. CDR3 nucleotides: TGTGCCAGCAGCTTCAAGACTAGCGGGAAAGCCGGGGAGCTGTTTTTT. The complete variable domain, with remaining parts taken from reference TRBV11-2 and TRBJ2-2, reads EAGVAQSPRYKIIEKRQSVAFWCNPISGHATLYWYQQILGQGPKLLIQFQNNGVVDDSQLPKDRFSAERLKGVDSTLKIQPAKLEDSAVYLCASSFKTSGKAGELFFGEGSRLTVL.

The chain recombines TRBV12-2 with TRBJ2-7; the DNA was not used to check the table's D call, TRBD2. TRBV12-2 is tagged as a pseudogene. This CDR3 comprises 16 residues. The CDR3 region has the DNA TGTGCAAGTCGCTTATCCCCCCGGCGGAAGCACTACGAGCAGTACTTC. Protein sequence: CASRLSPRRKHYEQYF.